Listed below are T cell receptor beta chains from one sample, sequenced in a study of blood T cell repertoires in COVID-19. Assay: immunoSEQ multiplex PCR; the TCRdb copy retains only in-frame clones and omits some. Of approximately 180,000 clones listed, 80% to 90% were seen once; the top ten hold roughly 9.8%. The sample taken for sequencing was peripheral blood. Receptors were obtained from a human donor with active or convalescent COVID-19. The donor label of this sample is uncertain. Each CDR3 is given with its conserved first and last residue. A row's size may be missing; if present it is once, few, many or a size class.

>.|TRBV11-3|TRBJ2-1
CASSSQGAGSYNEQFF
>.|TRBV29-1|TRBJ2-3
CSVGQRGVTQYF
>once|TRBV18|TRBJ1-1
CASSPLGGTEAFF
>.|TRBV2|TRBJ2-5
CASRTGTSVETQYF
>.|TRBV2|TRBJ2-5
CASSEEGTTWETQYF
>.|TRBV6-5|TRBJ2-1
CASTPISGGDNEQFF
>.|TRBV6-2/TRBV6-3|TRBJ2-7
CASSADEVPGEQYF
>.|TRBV5-4|TRBJ2-1
CASSLGGTLNNEQFF
>.|TRBV24-1|TRBJ2-5
CATSDPFRGRETQYF
>.|TRBV7-2|TRBJ1-5
CASSPLRSQPQHF
>once|TRBV30|TRBJ1-4
CACPPRELASTNEKLFF
>.|TRBV29-1|TRBJ2-3
CSVPWGGSTDTQYF
>.|TRBV30|TRBJ2-5
CAWSSSSETQYF
>.|TRBV4-1|TRBJ2-3
CASSKWTSGITDTQYF
>once|TRBV30|TRBJ1-2
CACSRPGVSYTF
>.|TRBV5-1|TRBJ2-1
CASSLVSKPYNEQFF
>.|TRBV5-5|TRBJ2-5
CASSPGTGKETQYF
>.|TRBV7-2|TRBJ1-5
CASSTWTGGSNQPQHF
>few|TRBV4-1|TRBJ1-4
CASALQARGEKLFF
>.|TRBV20-1|TRBJ1-5
CSASQGGTANQPQHF
>.|TRBV4-2|TRBJ1-4
CASSPISDGPLFF
>.|TRBV28|TRBJ2-5
CASSFFSLKETQYF
>once|TRBV7-9|TRBJ1-6
CASGDRNNSPLHF
>.|TRBV7-2|TRBJ2-2
CASSQSGAGGTGELFF
>.|TRBV27|TRBJ1-5
CASSIRGFNQPQHF
>.|TRBV18|TRBJ2-3
CASSPPHTTDTQYF
>.|TRBV21-1|TRBJ2-7
CASREPGTVAYEQYF
>.|TRBV4-1|TRBJ2-7
CASSPSLSSAYEQYF
>.|TRBV2|TRBJ2-1
CASSPEGEGSYNEQFF
>.|TRBV19|TRBJ1-1
CASSPPGTGAEAFF
>few|TRBV7-3|TRBJ2-5
CASSPTGPETQYF
>.|TRBV30|TRBJ1-6
CAWRLGGSSYNSPLHF
>.|TRBV7-6|TRBJ2-7
CASSLASGEPPHREQYF
>few|TRBV3-1/TRBV3-2|TRBJ1-3
CASSMQGFFSIYF
>.|TRBV9|TRBJ2-2
CASSVGGGGTGELFF
>.|TRBV7-9|TRBJ2-1
CASSLASGYNEQFF
>.|TRBV2|TRBJ2-3
CARGLPTDTQYF
>.|TRBV2|TRBJ1-5
CASSEASTNQPQHF
>.|TRBV5-1|TRBJ2-1
CASSLGSQGPAGEQFF
>.|TRBV18|TRBJ1-1
CASSPAGGKNTEAFF
>.|TRBV27|TRBJ2-7
CASSSSGSAYEQYF
>.|TRBV6-5|TRBJ1-2
CASRVRGGLYGYTF
>once|TRBV7-8|TRBJ2-5
CASSPRGLAGVGTQYF
>.|TRBV15|TRBJ1-2
CATSRDRRDGYTF
>few|TRBV3-1/TRBV3-2|TRBJ1-5
CASSLWRTGGDQPQHF
>.|TRBV7-2|TRBJ1-4
CASSLAYPEKLFF
>once|TRBV5-1|TRBJ2-1
CASSLPGTTVYNEQFF
>.|TRBV2|TRBJ2-7
CASDRQGSPEQYF
>.|TRBV18|TRBJ2-7
CASSPQTSGRGGEQYF
>.|TRBV7-3|TRBJ1-2
CASSSGTFGYTF